This T cell receptor (beta chain) was sequenced during a study of T-cell reconstitution after alpha-beta-depleted transplantation in children. Notes on the study in general: T-cell counts and diversity at one year following transplant were attributed mainly to newly produced T cells. In patients about two months after transplant, alpha-beta T cells reportedly arose from several hundred expanded graft clones. Some patients owed their high day-60 TCRbeta diversity to surviving recipient T cells and thymic progenitors.

This clonotype was observed a handful of times. Its specificity is unknown. Trimming removed 3 bases from V and 3 bases from J, with 8 bases in between. The CDR3 runs to 12 residues. CDR1 and CDR2 (germline): DFQATT, SNEGSKA (reference sequence). Unique molecular identifiers were incorporated during preparation of the TCRbeta library. TCRdb recomputed calls from the PCR reads with MiXCR, one row per CDR3 protein. The data show almost 600,000 distinct CDR3 sequences, roughly a quarter seen once. The material sequenced was PBMCs, taken before TCRalphabeta/CD19-depleted stem cell transplant. V gene TRBV20-1 combines with J gene TRBJ2-5; D is uncertain. The TCR sequence derives from a boy younger than two with Wiskott-Aldrich syndrome, due to receive a stem cell transplant. CDR3 nucleotides: TGCAGTGCTAGTAGCAGAGAAGAGACCCAGTACTTC. It yields the protein CSASSREETQYF.